The TCR beta chain described here comes from a study of cytomegalovirus exposure and HLA in healthy donors (TCRdb year 2017). Broadly, across the study: According to an earlier analysis of 550 to 700 of the donors, about 179 million T cells yielded 100 million or so unique TCR beta sequences and around 300 Gb of sequence data. Donor age, sex, ethnicity and CMV serostatus were compiled together with the repertoire data. Using immunosequencing, the study profiled T cell repertoires from around 670 subjects and related those repertoires to cytomegalovirus serostatus. Every discovery cohort repertoire had been produced on one sequencing platform. Of the roughly 400 genotyped donors, approximately 82% fell in the genetic ancestry cluster associated with self-reported Caucasian donors. Genome-wide SNP genotypes for about 65% of the 666 donors were used in a later genetic analysis, which treated that subset as a discovery cohort. Besides the first cohort of more than 650 subjects, a separate validation cohort made up of about 120 different subjects was used. On average, about 240,000 unique TCR beta nucleotide sequences were sequenced per donor among 350 to 400 genotyped donors of the cohort, with 15% to 20% of those sequences being non-productive. A later analysis re-analyzed previously published TCR beta repertoires from 550 to 700 donors and added high-resolution HLA genotyping to study TCR occurrence patterns. Rather than using new phenotypic data, the later analysis identified candidate immune exposures from TCR beta sequences and from how often those sequences occurred across donors. In an earlier analysis of 500 to 650 of the donors, high-throughput TCR beta sequencing was used to judge whether each TCR beta V gene segment behaved as functional or pseudogenic. HLA typing covered class I and class II loci at four-digit resolution. An early release covering roughly 580 HLA-typed donors comprised 250 to 350 gigabases of sequencing data and 85 million to 100 million unique TCR sequences. Because of strong linkage in the cohort, 4 to 6 DR-DQ haplotypes were treated as single units for association and clustering. The study aimed to test whether signatures of past pathogen exposure could be identified by cataloging public T cell receptors. The number of typed donors differed by locus: roughly 629-630 for A, B, C, DRB1 and DQB1; 500 to 550 for DQA1; 606 for DPA1; and some 450 for DPB1. High-throughput TCR immunosequencing, statistical association of individual TCRs with disease status, and machine learning were combined to predict cytomegalovirus infection status.

The germline V and J ends show losses of 4 bases and 1 base respectively, and no gene match explains 3 bases of the junction. Including the terminal cysteine and phenylalanine, the CDR3 comprises 16 residues. This entry keeps only the CDR3 DNA: 48 bases, framed from base 1. The germline V gene supplies CDR1 SGHRS and CDR2 YFSETQ. The full study reports these points: Specific HLA alleles were associated with 15,000 to 20,000 TCR beta sequences at a false discovery rate of 0.05 in a later analysis. A cluster of highly shared sequence variants was judged likely to represent a technical artifact of the sequencing pipeline. A total of some 180 TCR beta chains were listed by the study as associated with cytomegalovirus. Most TCR sequences were observed very rarely across donors, whereas some public TCRs were present in many individuals. When HLA alleles, especially DR and DQ, strongly co-occurred, attributing TCR associations to individual alleles was difficult. Linkage disequilibrium might explain the correlated functional status among segregating V segments, but an unknown experimental factor could not be ruled out. In a later analysis, HLA-associated TCR beta chains showed more clonal expansion and lower generation probabilities than non-associated chains that were equally common. The classifier was reported to diagnose cytomegalovirus status with high specificity and sensitivity in both the original cohort and the validation cohort. The earlier analysis of around 600 of the donors excluded roughly 17 rarely observed V segments, including chromosome 9 orphons, because counts were too low. Sequencing depth was assumed to be roughly uniform across donors in the presence/absence analyses, though that assumption may not hold. Because HLA typing was unavailable for some donors at each locus, only the typed subset was used in association tests. In a later genetic analysis, a missense DCLRE1C variant was associated with V-gene and J-gene trimming of TCR beta chains, and the association was replicated in an independent cohort. Only TCR beta chains were sequenced in this cohort, and the absence of alpha or paired-chain data limited detectable features. It was suggested by the authors that the approach could potentially be generalized to other disease states and immunological phenotypes. In a later analysis, several top co-occurrence clusters were reported to appear linked to parvovirus B19, influenza, CMV and Epstein-Barr virus. A later analysis found that most CMV-associated TCR beta chains appeared HLA-restricted, with HLA associations seemingly driven largely by CMV exposure. For the cohort, immune exposure information was limited to CMV serostatus. Three of the identified cytomegalovirus-associated TCR beta chains were confirmed in vitro to be specific for cytomegalovirus antigens. Compared with the 666-donor mean, donors in an Asian-associated ancestry cluster had fewer N-insertions in productive TCRs, according to a later genetic analysis. A further reported finding was that TCR beta sequences accurately predicted the HLA-A and HLA-B alleles for most subjects in the first cohort. In an earlier analysis of some 500 of the donors, most TCR beta V segments were observed in productive rearrangements about 90% or about 30% of the time, broadly matching IMGT annotations. In a later analysis, TCR association rates were found to vary across HLA loci, with the most associated TCRs seen for DRB1 alleles and the fewest for HLA-C alleles. The 87-base-pair reads could not distinguish some IMGT-functional V segments, including TRBV6-2 and TRBV6-3, so those segments were excluded.

The library was built by means of the immunoSEQ multiplex PCR assay. For the multiplex PCR, a mixture combining 60 forward primers for TCR Vbeta segments and 13 reverse primers for TCR Jbeta segments was used. Amplification of the CDR3 region of rearranged TCR beta genes was performed with a multiplex PCR assay on genomic DNA. The Illumina HiSeq System was used to sequence the amplified TCR beta libraries as 87-base-pair reads. In the paper's pipeline: A later analysis tallied approximately 87 million unique TCR beta chains across the 640 or so repertoires, and some 10 million of those chains were shared by two or more donors. Raw reads were error-corrected and collapsed into unique sequences by a nearest-neighbor algorithm in which closely related sequences were merged to remove PCR and sequencing errors. Alignment of CDR3 sequences to IMGT reference sequences was used to assign V, D and J gene segments. For a sequence to be retained, a match of at least six nucleotides to both a V gene segment and a J gene segment was required. A rearrangement counted as productive if the CDR3 had no stop codons and remained in frame with V and J, and every other rearrangement counted as non-productive. CDR3 was defined by IMGT convention, running from the second conserved V-encoded cysteine to the conserved J-encoded phenylalanine. Sequences without an unambiguous match to a single V gene segment were excluded from the earlier analysis of almost 600 of the donors. An earlier analysis of around 600 of the donors classified V segments as functional when productive rearrangements were above 56.7% and as segregating when the standard deviation between donors was above 5%. A statistical classification framework was built for diagnosing cytomegalovirus status from the catalog of TCR beta chain sequences. A later analysis assigned V and J genes by comparing TCR nucleotide sequences with IMGT/GENE-DB human TR gene sequences. Using the TCRdist pipeline, a later analysis assigned CDR3 sequences along with most-parsimonious VDJ recombination scenarios. A later analysis defined each TCR beta chain by its CDR3 amino acid sequence plus V-gene family, and excluded reads lacking a unique V-gene family. In a later analysis, 450 to 600 highly shared, low-generation-probability nucleotide sequences were removed to address suspected cross-contamination and a sequencing artifact. In a later analysis, a clonal expansion index for each public chain was calculated from normalized within-repertoire ranks of inferred template counts. In a later analysis, generation probabilities were computed with a VDJ recombination model fitted to out-of-frame rearrangements, and the resulting probabilities were checked against IGoR. A later analysis scored TCR-TCR, TCR-HLA and TCR-CMV co-occurrence with hypergeometric tests, applying a repertoire-size bias correction to TCR pairs. To estimate false discovery rates, a later analysis permuted the HLA or CMV assignments 20 times. In a later analysis, co-occurring TCRs were grouped using DBSCAN, with TCRdist sequence similarity added in when clustering inside HLA-allele-positive subsets. Repertoires with fewer than 30,000 or more than 120,000 public chains were left out of co-occurrence clustering, as were five repertoires with anomalous nucleotide sharing. Sourced from immuneACCESS, this table was stored by TCRdb with only in-frame sequences that have V and J called. A share of the clones is absent; for the studies checked, an unresolved V gene accounts for under half, and the remainder has no known explanation. From that table come the V and J calls and clone size; the DNA was used to work out D and trimming. Recorded for this sample are approximately 130,000 clones; approximately 84% of them occurred a single time. Approximately 3% of the sample rests with the top ten.

The cohort consisted of approximately 670 healthy bone marrow donors. At the time of sampling, all cohort members were nominally healthy, though unrecorded immune exposures were likely present. The donor was CMV seronegative and was included in the group of 352 seronegative cohort members. Each donor provided a peripheral blood sample, and peripheral blood mononuclear cells were used for TCR beta sequencing. Genomic DNA was extracted from the blood cell samples with the Qiagen DNeasy Blood Extraction Kit. Of note for this clone: Its antigen is unknown. Base quality data are lacking; no much larger clone is found one base away.

The sequence was obtained from a boy younger than 10 in good health and CMV-seronegative. The sample consisted of PBMCs. The chain is assembled from TRBV5-1 and TRBJ2-6; TRBD1 agrees with 9 junctional bases. The CDR3 corresponds to CASSPDRGSGANVLTF. The base sequence is TGCGCCAGCAGCCCGGACAGGGGATCTGGGGCCAACGTCCTGACTTTC. Joined to the reference TRBV5-1 and TRBJ2-6 proteins, this CDR3 gives the full variable domain: KAGVTQTPRYLIKTRGQQVTLSCSPISGHRSVSWYQQTPGQGLQFLFEYFSETQRNKGNFPGRFSGRQFSNSRSEMNVSTLELGDSALYLCASSPDRGSGANVLTFGAGSRLTVL.